This T cell receptor beta chain is drawn from a study of CD8 T cells in Susac syndrome. Germline lookup yields CDR1 SQVTM and CDR2 ANQGSEA. The CDR3 runs to 16 residues. With V trimmed by 1 base and J by 0 bases, 6 bases remained unmatched. cDNA came from about 0.5 to 1 ug RNA primed by random hexamers. An immunoSEQ multiplex PCR generated amplified TCR beta CDR3 products spanning 54 Vbeta and 13 Jbeta. TCRdb re-called the immunoSEQ multiplex PCR reads through MiXCR, storing one row per CDR3 protein. The data show around 180,000 distinct CDR3 sequences, 95% seen once. Sequencing of TCR beta was undertaken in CD8+ and CD4+ T cells derived from blood. TEMRA cells were FACS-enriched and CD8+ and CD4+ T cells negatively isolated.

The clonotype was recovered from a human donor with multiple sclerosis. The sample consisted of CD8+ T cells from PBMCs. The V call is TRBV29-1, the J call TRBJ2-7; 10 positions match TRBD1. CDR3 DNA sequence: TGCAGCGTTGAAGTAGTAGGACAGGGGGTCTCCTACGAGCAGTACTTC. It translates to CSVEVVGQGVSYEQYF.